The present T cell receptor (beta chain) was sequenced within a study of blood T cell repertoires in COVID-19 (TCRdb year 2020). For the wider study: Samples from collaborators originated in the United States, Italy and Spain and spanned both the acute and convalescent phases of COVID-19. The prospective study material was composed of cDNA or gDNA derived from T cells, B-cell-depleted T cells, or PBMCs. The sample metadata nearly always contained a de-identified subject ID, COVID-19 status, age in years and sex. Deeply sampled blood TCRbeta repertoires from subjects exposed to, actively infected with, or recovered from COVID-19 were included in the dataset. The repertoires were made available in a free public database intended to serve as a resource for research on the immune response to SARS-CoV-2. Where HLA class I and class II types were available, the types were taken from metadata supplied by the sample provider, not from assay-based typing. Samples were obtained from the ongoing ImmuneRACE study (first 160 participants) and from 1,254 subjects provided by 6 global collaborators.

The immunoSEQ Assay, a bias-controlled multiplex PCR, was used to amplify TCRbeta CDR3 regions from genomic DNA. Turning to the authors' computational methods: The number of nucleated cells in each sample was estimated from the amplification of reference gene primers within the assay. Sequence reads were collapsed and filtered to measure the absolute abundance of every unique TCRbeta CDR3 rearrangement. Productive Simpson clonality was computed per sample as the square root of Simpson's diversity index over productive rearrangements. Sourced from immuneACCESS, this table was stored by TCRdb with only in-frame sequences that have V and J called. A share of the clones is absent; for the studies checked, an unresolved V gene accounts for under half, and the remainder has no known explanation. V and J calls and clone size follow that table, whereas D and trimming were derived from the DNA. Counted in this sample were more than 200,000 clones; around 80% of them appeared once. 6% to 7.5% of the sample is held by the ten biggest clonotypes.

Overall results and qualifications from the work: The amount of clinical and demographic metadata varied by source and participant and was provided uncurated.

Remarks on this clone: The clone's antigen remains unknown. Base qualities are not provided; no much larger clone lies one nucleotide away.

In the prospective study, participants were about 18 to 100 years old, resided in about two dozen geographic areas of the United States, and were enrolled through a virtual design. In the prospective study, participants were assigned to cohorts based on the clinical history participants reported in a screening survey and a study questionnaire. Mobile phlebotomists in the prospective study collected whole blood, serum and a nasopharyngeal or oropharyngeal swab from every participant. Prospective study participants could optionally give additional blood draws and questionnaires over an approximately two-month period. Blood samples from the prospective study were shipped frozen or at room temperature prior to DNA extraction. In the germline V gene (reference sequence), CDR1 corresponds to LGHDT and CDR2 to YNNKEL. V has 6 bases trimmed and J has 1 base trimmed; junction bases matching no gene number 7. The CDR3 covers 15 residues, taking in both the cysteine and the phenylalanine. The only DNA kept is the CDR3, 45 bases in frame from the first base.

The chain joins TRBV3-1 (or the pseudogene TRBV3-2) to TRBJ1-1, and 8 junction bases match TRBD1. Input material: PBMCs or T cells enriched from blood (not recorded which). The sequence was obtained from a woman in her forties with acute COVID-19. The sequenced DNA is TGTGCCAGCAGGAAAAACAGGGGGACGAACACTGAAGCTTTCTTT. Its translation is CASRKNRGTNTEAFF.